The rows below give T cell receptor beta chains drawn from one sample of a study of post-analysis software for immune sequencing data. TCRdb passed the PCR reads through MiXCR, listing each CDR3 protein once. The sample shows about 810,000 distinct CDR3 sequences, about 50% of them seen only once. Sequenced sample: blood. Every receptor here comes from a girl aged 5-17 years with multiple sclerosis. Both conserved end residues are part of each CDR3. A D gene is named only where the DNA matches it firmly. Size is stated for part of the rows, as once, few or many counts, or as a class when the clone is expanded.

len	d_gene	v_gene	j_gene	abundance	CDR3nt	CDR3aa
12	TRBD2	TRBV20-1	TRBJ2-7	NA	TGCAGTGCGCGGGAGTCCTCCTACGAGCAGTACTTC	CSARESSYEQYF
14	NA	TRBV4-2	TRBJ2-7	few	TGTGCCAGCAGCCAAGGCGATCACCCGTACGAGCAGTACTTC	CASSQGDHPYEQYF
15	NA	TRBV18	TRBJ1-5	NA	TGTGCCAGCTCACCAGGGGGGCGCGAGGTCCAGCCCCAGCATTTT	CASSPGGREVQPQHF
15	NA	TRBV5-1	TRBJ1-1	NA	TGCGCCAGCAGCTCCAGGGTGCAGGCGAACACTGAAGCTTTCTTT	CASSSRVQANTEAFF
16	TRBD1	TRBV5-1	TRBJ2-7	NA	TGCGCCAGCAGCTTGGGCCCAGGACAGGGGGCCCACGAGCAGTACTTC	CASSLGPGQGAHEQYF
18	TRBD2	TRBV29-1	TRBJ2-1	NA	TGCAGCGTTGCGACTAGCGGGAGCTGGCTAATAATAAACAATGAGCAGTTCTTC	CSVATSGSWLIINNEQFF
15	NA	TRBV24-1	TRBJ1-1	NA	TGTGCCACCAAGAGCGTACCCCTTTTGGGCACTGAAGCTTTCTTT	CATKSVPLLGTEAFF
15	NA	TRBV6-6	TRBJ2-4	once	TGTGCCAGCAGTTACGGAGGTTCGGACAAAAACATTCAGTACTTC	CASSYGGSDKNIQYF
15	TRBD1	TRBV12-5	TRBJ2-1	NA	TGTGCTAGTGGCCGAGGGACAGGGGAGCCCAATGAGCAGTTCTTC	CASGRGTGEPNEQFF
16	NA	TRBV15	TRBJ2-3	NA	TGTGCCACCAGCGAACAGTCGGACCCTAGCACAGATACGCAGTATTTT	CATSEQSDPSTDTQYF
13	NA	TRBV5-1	TRBJ2-7	NA	TGCGCCAGCAGCCCCTGGGTGGGCTACGAGCAGTACTTC	CASSPWVGYEQYF
16	TRBD2	TRBV6-2/TRBV6-3	TRBJ2-7	NA	TGTGCCAGCAGCCCTTTGGGTAGCGGGAGAACCTACGAGCAGTACTTC	CASSPLGSGRTYEQYF
15	TRBD1	TRBV29-1	TRBJ1-2	NA	TGCAGCGTTGGGGCATTAACAGGGGCGGAGGATGGCTACACCTTC	CSVGALTGAEDGYTF
14	NA	TRBV10-1	TRBJ1-5	NA	TGCGCCAGCAGTGAAACTTCTGGGAATCAGCCCCAGCATTTT	CASSETSGNQPQHF
16	NA	TRBV3-1	TRBJ1-5	NA	TGTGCCAGCAGCCAAGGGGGTTTCAGGACAGACCAGCCCCAGCATTTT	CASSQGGFRTDQPQHF
16	NA	TRBV6-4	TRBJ2-3	few	TGTGCCAGCAGTCGAGAGGGGCTTGGGGGTTCAGATACGCAGTATTTT	CASSREGLGGSDTQYF
13	NA	TRBV5-1	TRBJ2-1	NA	TGCGCCAGCAGCCCACAGGGATGGGATGAGCAGTTCTTC	CASSPQGWDEQFF
14	NA	TRBV11-2	TRBJ2-5	NA	TGTGCCAGCAGCTCGCCGACTGGGAAGGAGACCCAGTACTTC	CASSSPTGKETQYF
15	NA	TRBV5-1	TRBJ2-1	NA	TGCGCCAGCAGCTTTGACAGTTCGATTCGGGAGACCCAGTTCTTC	CASSFDSSIRETQFF
13	NA	TRBV4-2	TRBJ2-1	NA	TGTGCCAGCAGCCAAGACGTACGACTAGAGCAGTTCTTC	CASSQDVRLEQFF
15	NA	TRBV5-1	TRBJ1-2	NA	TGCGCCAGCAGCTTGATGCAGTCAGGCGTATATGGCTACACCTTC	CASSLMQSGVYGYTF
14	NA	TRBV29-1	TRBJ1-2	NA	TGCAGCGTTGAGAGCGGTGGGGTCTACTATGGCTACACCTTC	CSVESGGVYYGYTF